Below, 23 T cell receptor beta chains from the same sample are listed, as sequenced in a study of a mutant IDH1 vaccine in newly diagnosed glioma (dated by TCRdb to the early 2020s). What the time point label conveys for this sample: baseline, week 1 (first vaccination visit). This sample's treatment or condition label indicates: pre-vaccination baseline after standard-of-care therapy. The library was made by the immunoSEQ multiplex PCR assay. TCRdb retrieved this table from immuneACCESS and kept in-frame rearrangements only. Not all clones are present; in checked studies, unresolved V genes account for under half, and no reason is known for the remainder. The sample yields approximately 67,000 clones; over 70% were counted once. 4.6% of the sample rests with the top ten. The starting material was peripheral blood mononuclear cells (PBMCs), obtained from a glioma patient treated with radiotherapy, temozolomide or both. The receptors derive from a woman under 30 with glioma. Some clones in this sample may be carry-over from other donors' samples.

The chain uses TRBV5-1 and TRBJ1-2; possible D gene TRBD1, 6 bases. The CDR3 spans 13 residues. V shed 2 bases and J shed 6 bases, with 11 bases lying between them. Germline V CDR1 and CDR2: SGHRS, YFSETQ. The CDR3 region has the DNA TGCGCCAGCAGCTTATCCGGGGGGCATGGCTACACCTTC. This gives the protein CASSLSGGHGYTF.

This clone was seen once. The J gene is TRBJ2-7, the V gene TRBV4-1, with 10 bases lining up with TRBD2. With V trimmed by 5 bases and J by 1 base, 5 bases remained unmatched. Germline values: CDR1 MGHRA, CDR2 YSYEKL. This CDR3 has 15 amino acids. The CDR3 sequence is CASSLAGGVSYEQYF. DNA for the CDR3: TGCGCCAGCAGCTTAGCGGGGGGCGTTTCCTACGAGCAGTACTTC.

The chain recombines TRBV7-8 with TRBJ2-7; tentative D call: TRBD2 (5 bases). Trimming pared 4 bases from V and 3 bases from J, leaving 10 bases between. CDR1 SGHVS and CDR2 FQNEAQ come from the germline V gene. This CDR3 has 13 residues. The CDR3 DNA reads TGTGCCAGCAGCTCCGGACTTAACTACGAGCAGTACTTC. Protein sequence: CASSSGLNYEQYF. The full variable domain, in which reference TRBV7-8 and TRBJ2-7 provide the parts outside the CDR3, is GAGVSQSPRYKVAKRGQDVALRCDPISGHVSLFWYQQALGQGPEFLTYFQNEAQLDKSGLPSDRFFAERPEGSVSTLKIQRTQQEDSAVYLCASSSGLNYEQYFGPGTRLTVT.

The chain employs TRBV5-6 and TRBJ2-7; D not resolved. Trimming took 5 bases from V and 6 from J, leaving 12 bases between them. CDR3 length: 12 amino acids. Germline values: CDR1 SGHDT, CDR2 YYEEEE. Here the CDR3 reads CASSQSRGEQYF. In nucleotides, the CDR3 is TGTGCCAGCAGTCAATCAAGAGGCGAGCAGTACTTC.

V usage is TRBV7-8 and J usage is TRBJ1-1, with 8 bases lining up with TRBD1. CDR1 SGHVS and CDR2 FQNEAQ come from the germline V gene. This CDR3 comprises 15 residues. The ends lost 2 bases at V and 1 base at J; junction bases unmatched: 3. The CDR3: CASSLQGATNTEAFF. In DNA, the CDR3 is TGTGCCAGCAGCTTACAGGGGGCCACGAACACTGAAGCTTTCTTT.

The rearrangement joins TRBV13 to TRBJ1-6; D call uncertain. Per germline, CDR1 PRHDT and CDR2 FYEKMQ (reference sequence). Trimming removed 0 bases at V and 6 bases at J, with 3 bases between. The CDR3 is 13 residues long. CDR3 bases: TGTGCCAGCAGCTTAGGCCTTAATTCACCCCTCCACTTT. Translating it yields CASSLGLNSPLHF.

This chain links TRBV5-6 with TRBJ2-2; 9 bases map to TRBD2. The CDR3 loop spans 16 amino acids. The V segment lost 2 bases and the J segment 0 bases; nucleotides outside the gene matches: 2. Germline CDR1 is SGHDT and CDR2 is YYEEEE. CDR3 amino acids: CASSLGLAPNTGELFF. CDR3 nucleotide sequence: TGTGCCAGCAGCTTAGGACTAGCGCCGAACACCGGGGAGCTGTTTTTT.

The chain employs TRBV27 and TRBJ1-1; D remains ambiguous. The CDR3 extends over 13 amino acids. Germline loops: CDR1 MNHEY, CDR2 SMNVEV (reference sequence). Trimming removed 3 bases at V and 4 bases at J, with 9 bases between. CDR3 residues: CASSFSGGTEAFF. The DNA for the CDR3 is TGTGCCAGCAGTTTCAGCGGCGGCACTGAAGCTTTCTTT.

The V and J genes are TRBV7-3 and TRBJ2-2; D is undetermined. Trimming pared 3 bases from V and 1 base from J, leaving 3 bases between. The CDR3 spans 13 residues. Per the germline V gene, CDR1 is SGHTA and CDR2 is FQGTGA. The CDR3 spells CASSLGNTGELFF. DNA of the CDR3: TGTGCCAGCAGCTTGGGGAACACCGGGGAGCTGTTTTTT.

This clone occurred a few times. The chain uses TRBV10-3 and TRBJ1-2; D is uncertain. The germline V gene encodes CDR1 ENHRY and CDR2 SYGVKD. The CDR3 contains 14 residues. Trimming removed 8 bases from V and 5 bases from J, with 18 bases in between. CDR3 amino acids: CAIEDVTKGYGYTF. The CDR3 coding sequence is TGTGCCATCGAGGACGTTACAAAGGGTTATGGCTACACCTTC.

V gene TRBV2 combines with J gene TRBJ2-3; possibly TRBD1 for D (5 bases). The germline V gene encodes CDR1 SNHLY and CDR2 FYNNEI. V dropped 6 bases and J dropped 0 bases, with 10 bases sitting between them. The CDR3 length is 14 residues. CDR3 region: CASRRQTSTDTQYF. The CDR3 nucleotides read TGTGCCAGCAGGAGACAGACTAGCACAGATACGCAGTATTTT.

V gene TRBV5-1 combines with J gene TRBJ2-3; D uncertain. This CDR3 has 14 amino acids. V lost 0 bases to trimming and J lost 1 base, with 6 bases between them. Per the germline V gene, CDR1 is SGHRS and CDR2 is YFSETQ. The CDR3 protein is CASSLAVGTDTQYF. CDR3 nucleotides: TGCGCCAGCAGCTTGGCAGTGGGCACAGATACGCAGTATTTT.

This clone was detected a few times. The genes are TRBV28 and TRBJ1-1; the D is unclear. Trimming stripped 6 bases from V and 7 bases from J, with 18 bases between. The CDR3 has 14 amino acids. CDR1 is MDHEN and CDR2 is SYDVKM in the germline V gene. The DNA of the CDR3 is TGTGCCAGCAGCCACGGACTGGGAACTGGTGAAGCTTTCTTT. It encodes CASSHGLGTGEAFF. Complete variable domain (other parts from reference TRBV28 and TRBJ1-1): DVKVTQSSRYLVKRTGEKVFLECVQDMDHENMFWYRQDPGLGLRLIYFSYDVKMKEKGDIPEGYSVSREKKERFSLILESASTNQTSMYLCASSHGLGTGEAFFGQGTRLTVV.

The sample holds a few counts of this clone. CDR3 bases: TGTGCCACCACCCGGGGGGGGTTCTATGGCTACACCTTC. Translating it yields CATTRGGFYGYTF. The chain links TRBV19 to TRBJ1-2, with TRBD1 as a possible D gene (5 bases). V lost 10 bases to trimming and J lost 4 bases, with 16 bases between them. This CDR3 is built from 13 residues. The germline CDR1 and CDR2 sequences are LNHDA and SQIVND (reference sequence).

This rearrangement joins TRBV19 to TRBJ1-1; 7 bases are shared with TRBD1. Trimming cost V 1 base and J 11 bases; bases outside gene matches: 10. The germline V gene has CDR1 LNHDA and CDR2 SQIVND (reference sequence). The CDR3 is 14 amino acids. CDR3 nucleotide sequence: TGTGCCAGTAGTATAGTTGTAGGGGGCCCGAGCGCTTTCTTT. Its translation: CASSIVVGGPSAFF.

J is TRBJ1-4 and V is TRBV15, with D hard to call. Germline CDR1 LNHNV, CDR2 YYDKDF (reference sequence). V gave up 3 bases and J gave up 0 bases, with 2 bases separating them. There are 13 residues in the CDR3. The CDR3 DNA reads TGTGCCACCAGCAGGCCAACTAATGAAAAACTGTTTTTT. This encodes CATSRPTNEKLFF.

V is TRBV5-4 and J is TRBJ1-2, with 7 bases aligning to TRBD1. Germline assignment: CDR1 SGHNT and CDR2 YYREEE (reference sequence). The CDR3 runs 13 residues. Trimming removed 0 bases from V and 6 bases from J; junction bases left unmatched: 2. In DNA, the CDR3 is TGTGCCAGCAGCTTGGTTACAGGGGATGGCTACACCTTC. This gives the protein CASSLVTGDGYTF.

V usage is TRBV5-1 and J usage is TRBJ1-2; TRBD1 might be the D (5 bases). Between the trimmed V and J ends, which lost 5 bases and 2 bases, there was a span of 10 bases. The CDR3 extends over 13 amino acids. Germline CDR1 is SGHRS and CDR2 is YFSETQ. CDR3 bases: TGCGCCAGCAGTGGGGCAGCCAACTATGGCTACACCTTC. Translation gives CASSGAANYGYTF.

The V gene is TRBV9, the J gene TRBJ2-1, with D perhaps TRBD1 (6 bases). The germline gives CDR1 SGDLS, CDR2 YYNGEE. Trimming left V 4 bases short and J 8 bases short, with 16 bases between. The CDR3 sequence is 14 residues long. CDR3 sequence reads: CASSPIGGGDEQFF. Here the CDR3 DNA reads TGTGCCAGCAGCCCCATAGGGGGTGGCGATGAGCAGTTCTTC.

With regard to this clone: At one of its ends the junction is not consistent with the germline gene, which may arise from a read error. This chain links TRBV5-4 with TRBJ2-2; no clear D. The CDR3 is made up of 15 amino acids. From germline, CDR1 is SGHNT and CDR2 YYREEE (reference sequence). CDR3 sequence: CASSLVGRNTGELFF. In DNA form, the CDR3 reads TGTGCCAGCAGTTTGGTTGGCAGGAACACCGGGGAGCTGTTTTTT. The full variable domain, completed using reference TRBV5-4 and TRBJ2-2, is ETGVTQSPTHLIKTRGQQVTLRCSSQSGHNTVSWYQQALGQGPQFIFQYYREEENGRGNFPPRFSGLQFPNYSSELNVNALELDDSALYLCASSLVGRNTGELFFGEGSRLTVL.

The chain couples TRBV7-2 to TRBJ1-6, with 8 positions matching TRBD1. The CDR3 loop spans 17 amino acids. Trimming at V came to 2 bases and at J to 9 bases, leaving 12 bases not matched to a gene. Per the germline V gene, CDR1 is SGHTA and CDR2 is FQGNSA. CDR3 region: CASSLTSLQGGGSPLHF. CDR3 sequence (DNA): TGTGCCAGCAGCTTAACCTCCCTACAGGGGGGCGGTTCACCCCTCCACTTT.

The V call is TRBV30, the J call TRBJ2-5, with 10 nucleotides matching TRBD2. The J call may be mistaken, given a closer DNA end match to TRBJ2-7. Germline loops: CDR1 GTSNPN, CDR2 SVGIG (reference sequence). The CDR3 is made up of 14 amino acids. Written as DNA, the CDR3 is TGTGCCGGCCTTACTAGCGGGGCCTCCTACGAGCAGTACTTC. Encoded protein: CAGLTSGASYEQYF.

The chain is built from TRBV20-1 and TRBJ2-7; D unresolved. The V end was cut by 3 bases, the J end by 6 bases, with 9 bases between. The CDR3 is 11 amino acids. Looked up from germline, CDR1 is DFQATT and CDR2 is SNEGSKA (reference sequence). The CDR3 sequence: CSASSASEQYF. For the CDR3, the DNA is TGCAGTGCTAGTTCGGCTAGCGAGCAGTACTTC.